This T cell receptor beta chain appears in the sequencing data of a study of blood T cell repertoires in COVID-19. Study background: COVID-19 samples from acute and convalescent phases originated in the United States, Italy and Spain. T cells, B-cell-depleted T cells, or PBMCs provided the cDNA or gDNA that served as material.

Per the germline V gene, CDR1 is MNHEY and CDR2 is SVGAGI. CDR3 length equals 12 residues. V lost 6 bases and J 4 bases, leaving 10 bases between the germline ends. In the authors' methods: Nucleated cell number was recorded as an estimate derived from reference gene primer amplification. Method: immunoSEQ multiplex PCR; TCRdb's copy keeps in-frame clones and lacks some. For V, J and clone size, that table is used; D and trimming come from the DNA. Among tens of thousands of clones listed, 75% to 85% were seen once. The genes are TRBV6-5 and TRBJ2-7; possible D gene TRBD1, 6 bases. The sequence was obtained from a man aged 40-50 years with acute or convalescent COVID-19. The sequenced sample consisted of peripheral blood. The CDR3: CASRDRPYEQYV. In DNA form, the CDR3 reads TGTGCCAGCAGGGACAGACCTTACGAGCAGTACGTC.